This entry concerns a single TCR beta chain. What it binds is unknown. The CDR3 has 13 amino acids. CDR1 is SEHNR, CDR2 FQNEAQ, per germline (reference sequence). Deletions cut 3 bases from V and 3 bases from J, with 8 bases between. The protocol was immunoSEQ multiplex PCR, while the TCRdb copy is restricted to in-frame clones and leaves out a portion. The sample contains almost 80,000 clones, 70% to 85% of which appear only once. The record originates from a study of OX40 agonist ivuxolimab in advanced cancers. Study results and limitations: At 0.1 to 3.0 mg/kg, clonal expansion of CD4+ and CD8+ blood T cells had occurred by week 6.

V and J are TRBV7-9 and TRBJ1-1; maybe TRBD1 (5 bases). The source was CD4+ or CD8+ T cells sorted from blood, collected in a trial of the OX40 agonist ivuxolimab. The clonotype comes from an adult with an advanced solid tumor such as melanoma, head and neck, liver or kidney cancer. This CDR3 reads CASSFAGHTEAFF. In DNA form, the CDR3 reads TGTGCCAGCAGCTTTGCAGGGCACACTGAAGCTTTCTTT.